What follows are 30 T cell receptor beta chains derived from one specimen sequenced in a study of cytomegalovirus exposure and HLA in healthy donors. 60 Vbeta and 13 Jbeta primers were used in PCR. Sequencing was performed with immunoSEQ multiplex PCR; in TCRdb, only in-frame clones are kept and a portion is missing. The sample includes around 65,000 clones, 85% to 90% of them seen just once. Sequencing was performed on PBMCs. The receptors were sampled from a female donor in good health and CMV-seronegative.

This sequence joins TRBV5-6 and TRBJ2-2; TRBD2 is a possible D gene (7 bases). CDR3 size: 14 residues. The germline gives CDR1 SGHDT, CDR2 YYEEEE. V lost 3 bases and J lost 9, with 15 bases in between. The CDR3 reads CASSWGGLDRELFF. Written as DNA, the CDR3 is TGTGCCAGCAGCTGGGGGGGGCTAGACCGGGAGCTGTTTTTT.

The chain is built from TRBV7-9 and TRBJ2-4; tentative D call: TRBD1 (6 bases). V lost 3 bases, J lost 12 bases, and 15 bases lay in between. This CDR3 contains 13 residues. CDR1 is SEHNR, CDR2 FQNEAQ, per germline (reference sequence). The CDR3 DNA reads TGTGCCAGCAGCTTTCAGGGGAAGGGCAGTCAGTACTTC. It translates to CASSFQGKGSQYF.

V and J are TRBV2 and TRBJ1-6; D gene unclear. Looked up from germline, CDR1 is SNHLY and CDR2 is FYNNEI. The CDR3 is 13 residues long. The V gene lost 8 bases and the J gene lost 7 bases, with 12 bases spanning the gap. The CDR3 spells CASESGNNSPLHF. The DNA of the CDR3 is TGTGCCAGCGAATCAGGCAACAATTCACCCCTCCACTTT.

This chain uses TRBV28 with TRBJ2-6; perhaps TRBD2 as D (5 bases). The germline V and J ends were trimmed by 4 bases and 2 bases, with 6 bases remaining between them. Germline V gene lookup returns CDR1 MDHEN and CDR2 SYDVKM. This CDR3 is built from 14 residues. The CDR3 reads CASSSGAGANVLTF. The CDR3 DNA reads as TGTGCCAGCAGTTCCGGGGCTGGGGCCAACGTCCTGACTTTC.

The chain recombines TRBV15 with TRBJ2-7; 9 nucleotides match TRBD1. This CDR3 has 15 residues. Germline trimming cut 2 bases from V and 2 bases from J; bases unmatched to any gene: 4. Germline V gene data show CDR1 as LNHNV and CDR2 as YYDKDF (reference sequence). CDR3 protein: CATSRPGTGTYEQYF. The CDR3 DNA reads as TGTGCCACCAGCAGACCCGGGACAGGGACCTACGAGCAGTACTTC.

This rearrangement joins TRBV28 to TRBJ2-7; possibly TRBD1 for D (6 bases). Trimming left V 5 bases short and J 4 bases short, with 18 bases between. The V gene's germline CDR1 is MDHEN and CDR2 SYDVKM. CDR3 size: 15 residues. For the CDR3, the DNA is TGTGCCAGCAGTCCCCGGGACACTTTCTCTTACGAGCAGTACTTC. Encoded protein: CASSPRDTFSYEQYF. The full variable domain, completed using reference TRBV28 and TRBJ2-7, is DVKVTQSSRYLVKRTGEKVFLECVQDMDHENMFWYRQDPGLGLRLIYFSYDVKMKEKGDIPEGYSVSREKKERFSLILESASTNQTSMYLCASSPRDTFSYEQYFGPGTRLTVT.

The sample holds one count of this clone. The gene calls are TRBV7-2 and TRBJ2-5, with 10 nucleotides matching TRBD2. Per the germline V gene, CDR1 is SGHTA and CDR2 is FQGNSA. V was clipped by 4 bases and J by 3 bases; unmatched bases: 5. There are 15 residues in the CDR3. CDR3 protein: CASSSPSGSEETQYF. CDR3 nucleotide sequence: TGTGCCAGCAGCTCCCCTAGCGGGAGTGAAGAGACCCAGTACTTC.

This rearrangement joins TRBV6-5 to TRBJ2-1; 13 bases align to TRBD2. From germline, CDR1 is MNHEY and CDR2 SVGAGI. Trimming took 7 bases from V and 5 from J; bases not matched to a gene: 5. The length of the CDR3 is 15 residues. This CDR3 is CASTSLAGGNNEQFF. The CDR3 DNA reads as TGTGCCAGCACCTCACTAGCGGGGGGGAACAATGAGCAGTTCTTC.

This chain connects TRBV7-3 to TRBJ2-6; 7 nucleotides line up with TRBD1. The germline gives CDR1 SGHTA, CDR2 FQGTGA. CDR3 size: 16 residues. J was trimmed by 0 bases and V by 5 bases; bases with no gene match: 4. The CDR3 DNA reads TGTGCCAGCAGCGGACAGGTATCCTCTGGGGCCAACGTCCTGACTTTC. This encodes CASSGQVSSGANVLTF.

V usage is TRBV6-1 and J usage is TRBJ2-1, with 7 bases matching TRBD1. CDR3 length: 14 residues. Germline CDR1 reads MNHNS; CDR2 reads SASEGT. The V segment lost 4 bases and the J segment 4 bases; nucleotides outside the gene matches: 4. CDR3 in amino acids: CASSGGDSYNEQFF. In DNA, the CDR3 is TGTGCCAGCAGTGGAGGGGACAGTTACAATGAGCAGTTCTTC.

The chain has TRBV29-1 and TRBJ2-7; 12 nucleotides align to TRBD2. The V segment lost 1 base and the J segment 4 bases; nucleotides outside the gene matches: 2. The germline CDR1 and CDR2 sequences are SQVTM and ANQGSEA. This CDR3 region has 14 residues. This chain's CDR3 is CSVEGGLAGYEQYF. The CDR3 DNA is TGCAGCGTTGAAGGCGGACTAGCGGGGTACGAGCAGTACTTC.

To note about this clone: Its ends do not fully match the called genes, so a read error is possible. The CDR3 sequence is CASSLAESGIIF. Here the CDR3 DNA reads TGTGCCAGCAGCTTAGCTGAATCGGGGATTATCTTT. V and J are TRBV7-6 and TRBJ1-1; D not certain. Germline CDR1 is SGHVS and CDR2 is FNYEAQ. CDR3 length: 12 amino acids.

The chain has TRBV5-5 and TRBJ2-7; the match to TRBD2 covers 8 bases. Germline values: CDR1 SGHKS, CDR2 YYEKEE (reference sequence). The CDR3 totals 15 residues. Losses at the gene ends were 5 bases for V and 5 bases for J; bases not matched to a gene: 12. The CDR3 loop reads CASSPRGGLPHEQYF. CDR3 coding DNA: TGTGCCAGCAGTCCACGGGGGGGCCTTCCCCACGAGCAGTACTTC.

The chain employs TRBV19 and TRBJ2-1; the D is unclear. Trimming stripped 1 base from V and 0 bases from J, with 7 bases between. Germline V gene data show CDR1 as LNHDA and CDR2 as SQIVND (reference sequence). The CDR3 loop spans 15 amino acids. The CDR3 bases are TGTGCCAGTAGTATAGGGAGCTACTCCTACAATGAGCAGTTCTTC. Protein: CASSIGSYSYNEQFF.

V is TRBV6-1 and J is TRBJ2-1; 7 bases map to TRBD1. The CDR3 runs to 13 residues. The ends lost 8 bases at V and 2 bases at J; junction bases unmatched: 3. Germline V gene data show CDR1 as MNHNS and CDR2 as SASEGT. The CDR3: CASPGQTYNEQFF. The DNA of the CDR3 is TGTGCCAGCCCGGGACAGACCTACAATGAGCAGTTCTTC.

The chain recombines TRBV25-1 with TRBJ2-7; 7 nucleotides match TRBD2. CDR3 size: 14 residues. V was clipped by 3 bases and J by 0 bases; unmatched bases: 2. Germline V gene sequence: CDR1 MGHDK, CDR2 SYGVNS. Written as DNA, the CDR3 is TGTGCCAGCAGTGAGGGGGGGAGCTCCTACGAGCAGTACTTC. The encoded protein is CASSEGGSSYEQYF.

The genes are TRBV27 and TRBJ2-2; 9 bases line up with TRBD1. This CDR3 comprises 18 residues. From germline, CDR1 is MNHEY and CDR2 SMNVEV (reference sequence). Losses at the gene ends were 5 bases for V and 6 bases for J; bases not matched to a gene: 16. This CDR3 reads CASSTAGWGQGRAGELFF. The CDR3 nucleotides read TGTGCCAGCAGTACTGCCGGGTGGGGACAGGGTCGGGCCGGGGAGCTGTTTTTT.

The chain joins TRBV5-1 to TRBJ1-1; possibly TRBD1 for D (5 bases). The ends were cut back, 6 bases at V and 5 bases at J, with 17 bases in the middle. The CDR3 spans 14 residues. Germline-derived CDR1 and CDR2 are SGHRS and YFSETQ. Here the CDR3 DNA reads TGCGCCAGCACCACCGGCGGGGGGGGGACTGAAGCTTTCTTT. This sequence encodes CASTTGGGGTEAFF.

The rearrangement joins TRBV15 to TRBJ1-1; the D gene is possibly TRBD1 (5 bases). Trimming removed 0 bases from V and 1 base from J, with 12 bases in between. The CDR3 runs to 16 residues. Germline lookup yields CDR1 LNHNV and CDR2 YYDKDF (reference sequence). This CDR3 is CATSRDRTDRNTEAFF. The CDR3 bases are TGTGCCACCAGCAGAGATCGAACAGACAGGAACACTGAAGCTTTCTTT.

The V and J genes are TRBV19 and TRBJ2-3, with TRBD2 identical over 9 bases. V shed 5 bases, J shed 5 bases, and the junction held 8 bases outside the gene matches. Germline CDR1 LNHDA, CDR2 SQIVND (reference sequence). CDR3 length equals 15 residues. For the CDR3, the DNA is TGTGCCAGTAGTGAACTAGCGGGCTCGGGAGATACGCAGTATTTT. Its translation is CASSELAGSGDTQYF. Combining the CDR3 with reference TRBV19 and TRBJ2-3 gives the whole variable domain DGGITQSPKYLFRKEGQNVTLSCEQNLNHDAMYWYRQDPGQGLRLIYYSQIVNDFQKGDIAEGYSVSREKKESFPLTVTSAQKNPTAFYLCASSELAGSGDTQYFGPGTRLTVL.

The rearrangement joins TRBV7-8 to TRBJ1-6; 10 nucleotides align to TRBD1. The CDR3 is made up of 17 amino acids. The V segment lost 4 bases and the J segment 10 bases; nucleotides outside the gene matches: 13. In germline, CDR1 is SGHVS, CDR2 FQNEAQ. CDR3 nucleotide sequence: TGTGCCAGCAGCTCAGCGCTTCCGACAGGGGGCAGCTCACCCCTCCACTTT. It is translated as CASSSALPTGGSSPLHF.

This rearrangement joins TRBV4-2 to TRBJ2-1, with D unresolved. The CDR3 sequence is 17 residues long. V dropped 5 bases and J dropped 4 bases, with 21 bases sitting between them. Germline CDR1 reads LGHNA; CDR2 reads YNFKEQ. The DNA of the CDR3 is TGTGCCAGCAGCATAGTCGACGGCCCCTGGGCGTACAATGAGCAGTTCTTC. Encoded protein: CASSIVDGPWAYNEQFF.

The chain employs TRBV21-1 and TRBJ1-4. TRBV21-1 is shown as a pseudogene. The CDR3 consists of 16 residues. The CDR3 loop is CASSKIPGNCGEKLFF. Here the CDR3 DNA reads TGTGCCAGCAGCAAAATACCGGGGAATTGCGGGGAAAAACTGTTTTTT.

For the CDR3, the DNA is TGTGCCAGCTCCACCCTACAGGACCCCTTTCATTTGAATGAGCAGTTCTTC. It codes for CASSTLQDPFHLNEQFF. The V call is TRBV13, the J call TRBJ2-1; D is perhaps TRBD1 (5 bases). Trimming pared 8 bases from V and 7 bases from J, leaving 27 bases between. Germline V CDR1 and CDR2: PRHDT, FYEKMQ (reference sequence). CDR3 size: 17 residues.

The V and J genes are TRBV5-5 and TRBJ1-2; 7 nucleotides match TRBD1. With V trimmed by 0 bases and J by 1 base, 9 bases remained unmatched. Germline CDR1 reads SGHKS; CDR2 reads YYEKEE (reference sequence). The length of the CDR3 is 17 residues. DNA for the CDR3: TGTGCCAGCAGCTTGGGGGGACAGATTACCTATAACTATGGCTACACCTTC. Translating it yields CASSLGGQITYNYGYTF.

This clone was counted a single time. The rearrangement uses TRBV2 and TRBJ1-5; D gene ambiguous. With 4 bases removed from V and 9 bases from J, the gap between germline ends came to 13 bases. The germline gives CDR1 SNHLY, CDR2 FYNNEI. CDR3 length equals 13 residues. The CDR3 is CASSVEVTRPQHF. CDR3 coding DNA: TGTGCCAGCAGTGTGGAGGTTACGAGGCCCCAGCATTTT.

The chain couples TRBV5-6 to TRBJ2-3, with 8 bases identical to TRBD2. V shed 4 bases and J 3 bases; nucleotides not matched to a gene: 10. This CDR3 has 16 amino acids. In germline, CDR1 is SGHDT, CDR2 YYEEEE. The CDR3 here is CASSLTAGAVTDTQYF. As DNA, the CDR3 is TGTGCCAGCAGCCTTACAGCGGGAGCGGTGACAGATACGCAGTATTTT. The full variable domain, in which reference TRBV5-6 and TRBJ2-3 provide the parts outside the CDR3, is DAGVTQSPTHLIKTRGQQVTLRCSPKSGHDTVSWYQQALGQGPQFIFQYYEEEERQRGNFPDRFSGHQFPNYSSELNVNALLLGDSALYLCASSLTAGAVTDTQYFGPGTRLTVL.

V usage is TRBV5-1 and J usage is TRBJ2-2; weak D call: TRBD2 (7 bases). V was trimmed by 4 bases and J by 0 bases, leaving 16 bases between them. The CDR3 sequence is 17 residues long. CDR1 is SGHRS and CDR2 is YFSETQ in the germline V gene. The CDR3 protein is CASSRGGGIANTGELFF. In nucleotides, the CDR3 is TGCGCCAGCAGCCGAGGGGGAGGGATCGCGAACACCGGGGAGCTGTTTTTT.

The rearrangement joins TRBV7-3 to TRBJ2-2; 12 bases fit TRBD2. This CDR3 spans 18 amino acids. The V gene end was trimmed by 4 bases and the J gene end by 1 base; junction bases not matched to a gene: 7. Germline values: CDR1 SGHTA, CDR2 FQGTGA. CDR3 nucleotides: TGTGCCAGCAGCTCCACCGGGACTAGCGGGTGGAACACCGGGGAGCTGTTTTTT. This gives the protein CASSSTGTSGWNTGELFF.

As DNA, the CDR3 is TGTGCCAGCAGCTCGTCGACTAGCGGGGCGTCCTACAATGAGCAGTTCTTC. It specifies CASSSSTSGASYNEQFF. The V and J genes are TRBV7-3 and TRBJ2-1; 11 bases are a match to TRBD2. Germline loops: CDR1 SGHTA, CDR2 FQGTGA. V lost 4 bases and J lost 1; bases outside the gene matches: 6. The CDR3 contains 17 residues.